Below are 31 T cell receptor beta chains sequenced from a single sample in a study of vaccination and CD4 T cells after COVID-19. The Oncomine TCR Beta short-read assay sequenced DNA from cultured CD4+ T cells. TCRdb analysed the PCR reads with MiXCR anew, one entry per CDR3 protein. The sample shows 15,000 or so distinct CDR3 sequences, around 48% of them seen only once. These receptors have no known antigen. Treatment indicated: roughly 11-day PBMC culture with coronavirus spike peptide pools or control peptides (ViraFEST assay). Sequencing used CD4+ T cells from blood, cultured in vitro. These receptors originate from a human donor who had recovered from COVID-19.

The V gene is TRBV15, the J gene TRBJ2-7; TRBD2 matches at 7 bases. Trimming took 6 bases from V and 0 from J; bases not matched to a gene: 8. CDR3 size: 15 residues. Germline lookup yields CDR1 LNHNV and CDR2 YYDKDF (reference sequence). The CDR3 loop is CATSSGGSVSYEQYF. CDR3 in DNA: TGTGCCACCAGTAGTGGCGGGAGCGTCTCCTACGAGCAGTACTTC.

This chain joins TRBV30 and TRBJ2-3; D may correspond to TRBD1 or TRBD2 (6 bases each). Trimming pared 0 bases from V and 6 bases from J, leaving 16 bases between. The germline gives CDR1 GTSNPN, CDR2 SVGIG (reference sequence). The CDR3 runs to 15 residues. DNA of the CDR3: TGTGCCTGGAGTGTACCCGGGGGCAGAGGTGATACGCAGTATTTT. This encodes CAWSVPGGRGDTQYF.

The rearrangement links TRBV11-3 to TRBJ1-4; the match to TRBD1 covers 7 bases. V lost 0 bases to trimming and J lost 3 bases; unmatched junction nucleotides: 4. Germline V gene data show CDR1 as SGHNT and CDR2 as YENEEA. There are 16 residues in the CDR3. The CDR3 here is CASSLEGDRANEKLFF. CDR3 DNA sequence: TGTGCCAGCAGCTTAGAAGGCGACAGGGCTAATGAAAAACTGTTTTTT.

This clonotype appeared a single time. CDR3 region: CASSFGVRPLSYNEQFF. For the CDR3, the DNA is TGTGCCAGCAGTTTTGGTGTCAGGCCCCTCTCCTACAATGAGCAGTTCTTC. The chain recombines TRBV27 with TRBJ2-1, with D unresolved. V was cut by 3 bases and J by 0 bases, with 15 bases left in between. The CDR3 length is 17 residues. Germline values: CDR1 MNHEY, CDR2 SMNVEV (reference sequence).

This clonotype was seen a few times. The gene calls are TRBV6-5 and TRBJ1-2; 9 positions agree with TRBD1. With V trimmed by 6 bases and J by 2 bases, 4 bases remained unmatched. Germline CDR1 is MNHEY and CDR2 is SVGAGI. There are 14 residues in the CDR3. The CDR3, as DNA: TGTGCCAGCAGATACGGACAGGGGAACTATGGCTACACCTTC. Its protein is CASRYGQGNYGYTF.

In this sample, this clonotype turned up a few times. CDR3: CASRGQNGYTF. The CDR3 DNA is TGTGCCAGCCGGGGACAGAATGGCTACACCTTC. This chain connects TRBV2 to TRBJ1-2; 7 nucleotides match TRBD1. J was trimmed by 6 bases and V by 8 bases; bases with no gene match: 3. The CDR3 has 11 residues. The V gene's germline CDR1 is SNHLY and CDR2 FYNNEI.

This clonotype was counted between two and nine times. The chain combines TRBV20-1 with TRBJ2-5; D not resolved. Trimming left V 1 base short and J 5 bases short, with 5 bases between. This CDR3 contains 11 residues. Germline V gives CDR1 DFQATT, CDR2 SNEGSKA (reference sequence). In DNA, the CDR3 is TGCAGTGCTAGAGCATGGGAGACCCAGTACTTC. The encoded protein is CSARAWETQYF.

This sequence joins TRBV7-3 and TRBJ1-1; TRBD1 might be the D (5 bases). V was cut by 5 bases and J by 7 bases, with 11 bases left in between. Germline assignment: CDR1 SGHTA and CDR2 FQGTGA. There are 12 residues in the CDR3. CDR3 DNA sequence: TGTGCCAGCAGCCTCAGGGAGGGTGAAGCTTTCTTT. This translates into CASSLREGEAFF.

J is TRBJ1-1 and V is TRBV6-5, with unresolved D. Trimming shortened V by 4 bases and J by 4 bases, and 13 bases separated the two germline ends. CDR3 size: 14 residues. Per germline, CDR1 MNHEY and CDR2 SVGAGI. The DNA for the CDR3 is TGTGCCAGCAGTTCCCCCGGGGAGGGCACTGAAGCTTTCTTT. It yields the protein CASSSPGEGTEAFF.

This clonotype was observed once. CDR3 DNA sequence: TGTGCCAGCAAAACACGAAGCTCCTACAATGAGCAGTTCTTC. As protein: CASKTRSSYNEQFF. This rearrangement joins TRBV7-8 to TRBJ2-1; unclear D gene. In germline, CDR1 is SGHVS, CDR2 FQNEAQ. V gave up 7 bases and J gave up 0 bases, with 10 bases separating them. The CDR3 contains 14 residues.

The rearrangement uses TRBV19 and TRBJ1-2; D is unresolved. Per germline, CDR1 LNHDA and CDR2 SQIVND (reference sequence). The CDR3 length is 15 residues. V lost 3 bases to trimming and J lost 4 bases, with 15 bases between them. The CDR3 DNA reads TGTGCCAGTAGTATCGGGCACCAACCTCCCTATGGCTACACCTTC. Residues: CASSIGHQPPYGYTF.

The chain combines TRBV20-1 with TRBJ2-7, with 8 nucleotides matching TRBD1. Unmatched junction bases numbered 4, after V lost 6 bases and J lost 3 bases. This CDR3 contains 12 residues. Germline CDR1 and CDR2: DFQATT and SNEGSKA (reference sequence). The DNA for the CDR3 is TGCAGTGCCACAGGGGGATTCTACGAGCAGTACTTC. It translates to CSATGGFYEQYF.

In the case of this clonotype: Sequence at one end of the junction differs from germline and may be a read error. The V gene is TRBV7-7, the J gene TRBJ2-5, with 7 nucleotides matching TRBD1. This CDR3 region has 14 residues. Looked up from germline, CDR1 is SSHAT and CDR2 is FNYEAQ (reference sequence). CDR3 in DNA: TGTGCTAGCAGCCTCGGGACAGCCCAAGAGACCCAGTACTTC. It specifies CASSLGTAQETQYF.

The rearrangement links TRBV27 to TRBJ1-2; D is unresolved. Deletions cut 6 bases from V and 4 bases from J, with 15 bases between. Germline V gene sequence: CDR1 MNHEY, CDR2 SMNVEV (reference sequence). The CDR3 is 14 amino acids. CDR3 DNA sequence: TGTGCCAGCAGCCCTACGTGGGATGCCTATGGCTACACCTTC. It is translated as CASSPTWDAYGYTF.

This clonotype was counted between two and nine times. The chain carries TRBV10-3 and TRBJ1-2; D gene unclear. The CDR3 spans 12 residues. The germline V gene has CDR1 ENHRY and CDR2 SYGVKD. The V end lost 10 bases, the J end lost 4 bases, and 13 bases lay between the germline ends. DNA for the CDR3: TGTGCCACCGTACGGGGAGGCTATGGCTACACCTTC. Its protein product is CATVRGGYGYTF.

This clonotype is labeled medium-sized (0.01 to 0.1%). CDR3 DNA sequence: TGTGCCAGCAGTTCCGGGACAGGGAGATTTCTTGGCTGGAACACTGAAGCTTTCTTT. This sequence encodes CASSSGTGRFLGWNTEAFF. The chain recombines TRBV6-2 or TRBV6-3 with TRBJ1-1; 9 bases fit TRBD1. The germline V gene has CDR1 MNHEY and CDR2 SVGEGT. Trimming removed 4 bases from V and 1 base from J; junction bases left unmatched: 16. The CDR3 contains 19 residues.

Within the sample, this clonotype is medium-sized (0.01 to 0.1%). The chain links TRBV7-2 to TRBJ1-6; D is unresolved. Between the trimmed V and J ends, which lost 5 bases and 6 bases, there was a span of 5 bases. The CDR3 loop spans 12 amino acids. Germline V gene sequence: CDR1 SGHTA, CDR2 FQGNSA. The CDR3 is CASSTSNSPLHF. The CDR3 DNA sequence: TGTGCCAGCAGCACGAGTAATTCACCCCTCCACTTT.

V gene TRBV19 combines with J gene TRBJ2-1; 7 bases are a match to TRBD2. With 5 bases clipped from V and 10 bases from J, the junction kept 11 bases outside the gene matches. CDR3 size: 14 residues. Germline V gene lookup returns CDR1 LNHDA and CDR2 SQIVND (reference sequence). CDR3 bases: TGTGCCAGTAGTGTCCAGCGGGAAATTCGGGAGCAGTTCTTC. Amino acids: CASSVQREIREQFF. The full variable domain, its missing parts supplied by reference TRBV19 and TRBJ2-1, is DGGITQSPKYLFRKEGQNVTLSCEQNLNHDAMYWYRQDPGQGLRLIYYSQIVNDFQKGDIAEGYSVSREKKESFPLTVTSAQKNPTAFYLCASSVQREIREQFFGPGTRLTVL.

In DNA form, the CDR3 reads TGTGCCAGCAGTTACGGAGGTTCCATGAACACTGAAGCTTTCTTT. Translated: CASSYGGSMNTEAFF. V and J are TRBV6-5 and TRBJ1-1; the D is unclear. From germline, CDR1 is MNHEY and CDR2 SVGAGI. This CDR3 comprises 15 residues. The V gene lost 2 bases and the J gene lost 0 bases, with 10 bases spanning the gap.

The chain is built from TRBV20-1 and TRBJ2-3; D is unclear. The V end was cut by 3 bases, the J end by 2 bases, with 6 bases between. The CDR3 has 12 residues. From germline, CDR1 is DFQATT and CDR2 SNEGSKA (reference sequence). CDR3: CSASTPTDTQYF. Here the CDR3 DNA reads TGCAGTGCTAGTACCCCCACAGATACGCAGTATTTT.

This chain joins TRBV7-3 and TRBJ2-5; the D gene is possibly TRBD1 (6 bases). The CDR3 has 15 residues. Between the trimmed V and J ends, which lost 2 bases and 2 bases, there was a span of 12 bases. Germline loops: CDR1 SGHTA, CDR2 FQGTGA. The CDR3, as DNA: TGTGCCAGCAGCTTAGGCAGGGGCCCTCAAGAGACCCAGTACTTC. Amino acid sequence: CASSLGRGPQETQYF.

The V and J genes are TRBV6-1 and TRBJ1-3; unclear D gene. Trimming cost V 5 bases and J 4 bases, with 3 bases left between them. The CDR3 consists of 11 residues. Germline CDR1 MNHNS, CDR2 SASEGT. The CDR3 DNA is TGTGCCAGCAGTCGGGGAAACACCATATATTTT. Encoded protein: CASSRGNTIYF.

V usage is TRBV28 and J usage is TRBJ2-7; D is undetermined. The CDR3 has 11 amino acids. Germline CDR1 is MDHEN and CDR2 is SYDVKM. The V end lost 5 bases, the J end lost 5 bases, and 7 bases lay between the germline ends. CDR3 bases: TGTGCCAGCAGTCGAGTCAACGAGCAGTACTTC. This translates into CASSRVNEQYF.

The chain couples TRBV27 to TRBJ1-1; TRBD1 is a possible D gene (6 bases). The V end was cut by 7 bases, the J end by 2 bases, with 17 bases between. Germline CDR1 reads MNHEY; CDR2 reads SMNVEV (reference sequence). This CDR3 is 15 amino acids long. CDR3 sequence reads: CASTTITGFNTEAFF. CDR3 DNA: TGTGCCAGCACCACTATTACAGGGTTTAACACTGAAGCTTTCTTT.

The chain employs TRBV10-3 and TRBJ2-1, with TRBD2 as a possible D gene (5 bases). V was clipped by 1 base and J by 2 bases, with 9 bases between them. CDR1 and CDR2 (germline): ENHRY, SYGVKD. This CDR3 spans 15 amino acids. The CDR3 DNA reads TGTGCCATCAGTGAGTTGAGGGAAACCTACAATGAGCAGTTCTTC. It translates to CAISELRETYNEQFF.

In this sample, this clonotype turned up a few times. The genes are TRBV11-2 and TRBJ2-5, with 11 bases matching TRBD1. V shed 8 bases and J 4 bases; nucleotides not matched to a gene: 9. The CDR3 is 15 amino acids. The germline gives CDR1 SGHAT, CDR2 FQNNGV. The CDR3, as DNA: TGTGCCAGCGGCGGACAGGGGGCGCGGGGAGAGACCCAGTACTTC. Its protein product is CASGGQGARGETQYF. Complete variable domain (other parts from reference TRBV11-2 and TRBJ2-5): EAGVAQSPRYKIIEKRQSVAFWCNPISGHATLYWYQQILGQGPKLLIQFQNNGVVDDSQLPKDRFSAERLKGVDSTLKIQPAKLEDSAVYLCASGGQGARGETQYFGPGTRLLVL.

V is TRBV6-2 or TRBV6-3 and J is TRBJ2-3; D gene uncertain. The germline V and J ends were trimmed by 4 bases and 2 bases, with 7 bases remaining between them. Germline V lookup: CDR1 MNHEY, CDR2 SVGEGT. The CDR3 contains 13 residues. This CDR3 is CASSSSNTDTQYF. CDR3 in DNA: TGTGCCAGCAGTTCGTCCAACACAGATACGCAGTATTTT.

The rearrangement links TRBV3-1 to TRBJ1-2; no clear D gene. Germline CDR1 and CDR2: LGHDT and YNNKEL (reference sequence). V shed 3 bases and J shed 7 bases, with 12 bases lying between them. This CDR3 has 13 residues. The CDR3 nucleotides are TGTGCCAGCAGCCAGCTAGACCGGCCTGGCTACACCTTC. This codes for CASSQLDRPGYTF.

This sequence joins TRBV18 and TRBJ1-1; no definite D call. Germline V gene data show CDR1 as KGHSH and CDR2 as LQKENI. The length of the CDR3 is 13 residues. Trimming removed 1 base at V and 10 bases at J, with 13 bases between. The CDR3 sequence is CASSPQAGRGAFF. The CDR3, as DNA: TGTGCCAGCTCACCACAGGCAGGCCGGGGAGCTTTCTTT.

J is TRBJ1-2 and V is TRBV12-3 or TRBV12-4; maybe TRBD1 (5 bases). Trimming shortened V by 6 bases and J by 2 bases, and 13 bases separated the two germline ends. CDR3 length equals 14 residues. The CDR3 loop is CASSPRVYNYGYTF. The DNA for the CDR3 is TGTGCCAGCAGCCCCAGGGTGTACAACTATGGCTACACCTTC.

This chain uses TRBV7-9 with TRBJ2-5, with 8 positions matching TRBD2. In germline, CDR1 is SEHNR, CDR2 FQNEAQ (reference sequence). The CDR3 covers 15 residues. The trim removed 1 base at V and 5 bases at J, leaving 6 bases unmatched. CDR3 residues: CASSLGSGSRETQYF. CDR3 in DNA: TGTGCCAGCAGCTTAGGAAGCGGGAGCAGGGAGACCCAGTACTTC.